This TCR beta chain stems from a study of OX40 agonist ivuxolimab in advanced cancers. Study information: Hepatocellular carcinoma, melanoma, renal cell or head and neck cancer was diagnosed in the dose-escalation patients. Overall study results and limits: There were also nonresponders showing low normalized T-cell clonal expansion. Within 6 weeks, CD4+ and CD8+ blood T cells expanded clonally at 0.1 to 3.0 mg/kg.

Some clones are missing from TCRdb's copy, which holds only in-frame ones; the method was immunoSEQ multiplex PCR. This table holds 48,000 or so clones, nearly 95% found once. About this clone itself: Its matching antigen is unknown.

CDR1 and CDR2 (germline): SEHNR, FQNEAQ (reference sequence). The CDR3 spans 15 residues. V lost 5 bases and J 0 bases, leaving 10 bases between the germline ends. The starting material was CD4+ or CD8+ T cells sorted from blood, obtained in a trial of the OX40 agonist ivuxolimab. The clonotype comes from an adult with an advanced solid tumor such as melanoma, head and neck, liver or kidney cancer. The rearrangement uses TRBV7-9 and TRBJ1-4; D unresolved. The CDR3 region is CASSTRRATNEKLFF. The CDR3, as DNA: TGTGCCAGCAGCACCCGACGGGCAACTAATGAAAAACTGTTTTTT.